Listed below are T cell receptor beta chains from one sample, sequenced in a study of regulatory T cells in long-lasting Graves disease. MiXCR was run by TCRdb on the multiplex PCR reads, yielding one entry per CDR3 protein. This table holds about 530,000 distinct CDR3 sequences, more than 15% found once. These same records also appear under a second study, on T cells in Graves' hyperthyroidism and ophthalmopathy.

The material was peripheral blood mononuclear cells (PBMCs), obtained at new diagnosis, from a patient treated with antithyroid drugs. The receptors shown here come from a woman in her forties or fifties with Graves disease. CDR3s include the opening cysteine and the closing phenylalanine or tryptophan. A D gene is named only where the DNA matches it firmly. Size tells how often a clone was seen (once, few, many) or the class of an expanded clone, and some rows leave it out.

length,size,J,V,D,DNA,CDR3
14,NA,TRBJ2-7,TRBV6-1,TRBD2,TGTGCCAGCAGCTCAAGCGGGGGGGAAGCTGAGCAGTACTTC,CASSSSGGEAEQYF
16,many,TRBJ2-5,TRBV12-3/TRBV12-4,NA,TGTGCCAGCAGTTTAGCGCTTGTTGGACTTAACCCCATTCCGTACTTC,CASSLALVGLNPIPYF
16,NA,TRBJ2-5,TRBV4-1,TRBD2,TGCGCCAGCAGCCGAATGGGGCGGGGGACCGAAGAGACCCAGTACTTC,CASSRMGRGTEETQYF
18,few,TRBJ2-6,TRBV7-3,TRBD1,TGTGCCAGCAGCTTGACAGGGGGCGCAACCTCTGGGGCCAACGTCCTGACTTTC,CASSLTGGATSGANVLTF
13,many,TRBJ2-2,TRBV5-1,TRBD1,TGCGCCAGCAGCATACAGGGGATCGGGGAGCTGTTTTTT,CASSIQGIGELFF
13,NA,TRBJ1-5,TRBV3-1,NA,TGTGCCAGCAGCAGGGCGGGCAGTCAGCCCCAGCATTTT,CASSRAGSQPQHF
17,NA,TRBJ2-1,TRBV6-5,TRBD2,TGTGCCAGCAGTTACGAGCGGGGGGAGATTGGCGAAAATGAGCAGTTCTTC,CASSYERGEIGENEQFF
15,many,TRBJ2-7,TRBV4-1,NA,TGTGCCAGCAGCCCGGGGGACAGCGAGTCCTACGAGCAGTACTTC,CASSPGDSESYEQYF
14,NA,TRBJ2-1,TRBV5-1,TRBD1,TGCGCCAGCAGCCTCCGGGACAGAAAAAGTGAGCAGTTCTTC,CASSLRDRKSEQFF
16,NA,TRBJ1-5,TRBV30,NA,TGTGCCTGGAGTTGGGGGGGGGCGGAGAGCAATCAGCCCCAGCATTTT,CAWSWGGAESNQPQHF
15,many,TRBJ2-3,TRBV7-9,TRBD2,TGTGCCAGCAGCTTTTCTGCGGGGGGGCTAGATACGCAGTATTTT,CASSFSAGGLDTQYF
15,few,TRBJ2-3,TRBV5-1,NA,TGCGCCAGCACGGGTGGGGGAACTAGCACAGATACGCAGTATTTT,CASTGGGTSTDTQYF
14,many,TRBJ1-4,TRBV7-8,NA,TGTGCCAGCAGCCCCCGGCAAAGGAATGAAAAACTGTTTTTT,CASSPRQRNEKLFF
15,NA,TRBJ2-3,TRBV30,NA,TGTGCCTGGAGCCCCAGGCGGGGGCTCACAGATACGCAGTATTTT,CAWSPRRGLTDTQYF
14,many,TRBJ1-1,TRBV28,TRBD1,TGTGCCAGCAGTCAGACAGGGGCCAACACTGAAGCTTTCTTT,CASSQTGANTEAFF
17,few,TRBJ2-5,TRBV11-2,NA,TGTGCCAGCAGCTTAGATTGGGGTGGGGGACCAAAAGAGACCCAGTACTTC,CASSLDWGGGPKETQYF
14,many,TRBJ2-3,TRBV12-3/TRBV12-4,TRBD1,TGTGCCAGCAGTTCAACAGGGGGCCCAGATACGCAGTATTTT,CASSSTGGPDTQYF
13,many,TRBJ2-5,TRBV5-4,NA,TGTGCCAGCAGCACTTCCGCCCGGGAGACCCAGTACTTC,CASSTSARETQYF
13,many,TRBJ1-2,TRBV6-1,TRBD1,TGTGCCATTCCGGACAGGGCGGGCTATGGCTACACCTTC,CAIPDRAGYGYTF
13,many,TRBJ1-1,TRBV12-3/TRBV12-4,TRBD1,TGTGCCAGCGCCAGACAGGGAGAAACTGAAGCTTTCTTT,CASARQGETEAFF
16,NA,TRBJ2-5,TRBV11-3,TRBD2,TGTGCCAGCAGCTTAGACGGGAGCGGGGGGTCGGAGACCCAGTACTTC,CASSLDGSGGSETQYF
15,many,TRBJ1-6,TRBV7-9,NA,TGTGCCAGCAGCTTAGATCAGGGTTCGCATTCACCCCTCCACTTT,CASSLDQGSHSPLHF
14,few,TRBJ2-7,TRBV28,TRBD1,TGTGCCAGCAGTCCGTCAGACAGGGGTCGGGAGCAGTACTTC,CASSPSDRGREQYF
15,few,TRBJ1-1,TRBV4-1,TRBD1,TGCGCCAGCAGCCAAGGTCCAGGGGGTTTCACTGAAGCTTTCTTT,CASSQGPGGFTEAFF
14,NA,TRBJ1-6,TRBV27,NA,TGTGCCAGCAGTCCCCGGACAAGGGATTCACCCCTCCACTTT,CASSPRTRDSPLHF
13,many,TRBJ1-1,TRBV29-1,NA,TGCAGCGTTGTCAGGGACTCCAACACTGAAGCTTTCTTT,CSVVRDSNTEAFF
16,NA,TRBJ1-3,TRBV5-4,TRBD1,TGTGCCAGCAGCTTGTCAGGGGGCCTAGCTGGAAACACCATATATTTT,CASSLSGGLAGNTIYF
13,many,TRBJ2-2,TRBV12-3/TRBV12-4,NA,TGTGCCAGCAGTTTGGACCACACCGGGGAGCTGTTTTTT,CASSLDHTGELFF
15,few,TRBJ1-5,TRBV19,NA,TGTGCCAGTAATATAGTACAGGGAGAAAATCAGCCCCAGCATTTT,CASNIVQGENQPQHF
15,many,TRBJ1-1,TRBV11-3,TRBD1,TGTGCCAGCAGCCGAGGGGGCCTCGGGGGGACTGAAGCTTTCTTT,CASSRGGLGGTEAFF
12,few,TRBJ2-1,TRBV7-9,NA,TGTGCCAGCAGCTTGAATTGGAATGAGCAGTTCTTC,CASSLNWNEQFF
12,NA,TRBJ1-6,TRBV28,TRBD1,TGTGCCAGCGGAGACAGGGAATCACCCCTCCACTTT,CASGDRESPLHF
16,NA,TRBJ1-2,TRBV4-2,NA,TGTGCCAGCAGCCTCCAACCTGCGGGGGATAACTATGGCTACACCTTC,CASSLQPAGDNYGYTF
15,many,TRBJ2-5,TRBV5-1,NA,TGCGCCAGCGCCCCAGAGACGGGGCGTGAAGAGACCCAGTACTTC,CASAPETGREETQYF
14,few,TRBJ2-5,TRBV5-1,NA,TGCGCCAGCAGCCGGGACCGGGGGTGGGAGACCCAGTACTTC,CASSRDRGWETQYF
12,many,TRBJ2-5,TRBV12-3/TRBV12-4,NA,TGTGCCAGCGGGAGGACGAAAGAGACCCAGTACTTC,CASGRTKETQYF
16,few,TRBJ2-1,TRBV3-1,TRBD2,TGTGCCAGCAGCCAAGATACGGGGGGGCCAAGAAATGAGCAGTTCTTC,CASSQDTGGPRNEQFF
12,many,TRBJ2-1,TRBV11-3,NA,TGTGCCAGCAGCTTAGATGCCAATGAGCAGTTCTTC,CASSLDANEQFF
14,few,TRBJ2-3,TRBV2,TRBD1,TGTGCCAGCAGTGGGGGACAGGGGTTATATGCGCAGTATTTT,CASSGGQGLYAQYF
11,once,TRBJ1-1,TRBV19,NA,TGTGCCAGTATAGAGGGGAATGAAGCTTTCTTT,CASIEGNEAFF
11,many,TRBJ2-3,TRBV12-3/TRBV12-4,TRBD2,TGTGCCAGCAGTCCGGGGGGTGCGCAGTATTTT,CASSPGGAQYF
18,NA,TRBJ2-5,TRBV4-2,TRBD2,TGTGCCAGCAGCCAAGATCGACTCGCGGGGGGGGCCGGGGAGACCCAGTACTTC,CASSQDRLAGGAGETQYF
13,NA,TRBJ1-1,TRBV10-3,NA,TGTGCCATCAGTGAGTCGAAGGGGTTAGAAGCTTTCTTT,CAISESKGLEAFF
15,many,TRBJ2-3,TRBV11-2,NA,TGTGCCAGCAGCTTACAGGAGTCTCTAAGAGATACGCAGTATTTT,CASSLQESLRDTQYF
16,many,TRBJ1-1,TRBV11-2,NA,TGTGCCAGCAGCTTAATGGCAACCCGCTTGAACACTGAAGCTTTCTTT,CASSLMATRLNTEAFF
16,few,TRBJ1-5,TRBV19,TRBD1,TGTGCCAGTAGTACATGGACAGGGGACGGCAATCAGCCCCAGCATTTT,CASSTWTGDGNQPQHF
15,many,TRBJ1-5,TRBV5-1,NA,TGCGCCAGCAGCTTGGTTCCGGAGAGCAATCAGCCCCAGCATTTT,CASSLVPESNQPQHF
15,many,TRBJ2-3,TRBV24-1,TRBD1,TGTGCCGCCCAGAGCCCGGGACAGAACACAGATACGCAGTATTTT,CAAQSPGQNTDTQYF
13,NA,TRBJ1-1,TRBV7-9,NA,TGTGCCAGCAGCCCTTGGTCGGACACTGAAGCTTTCTTT,CASSPWSDTEAFF
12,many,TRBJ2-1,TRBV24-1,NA,TGTGCCACCAGTGATTCGACCTACTCCACGTTCTTC,CATSDSTYSTFF
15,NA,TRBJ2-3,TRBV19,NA,TGTGCCAGTAGTTCAATCGAGGGCAGCGCAGATACGCAGTATTTT,CASSSIEGSADTQYF
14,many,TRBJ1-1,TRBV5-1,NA,TGCGCCAGCAGCTTGGAAATTGGAAACACTGAAGCTTTCTTT,CASSLEIGNTEAFF